This T cell receptor beta chain was observed in a study of blood T cell repertoires in COVID-19. Donors in Cohort 3 who had recovered were those with two negative PCRs, healthcare professional clearance, or resolution of their symptoms. Profiled with immunoSEQ multiplex PCR; TCRdb holds only in-frame clones, not every one. This table has around 500,000 clones, 88% appearing once. The sample was PBMCs or T cells enriched from blood (not recorded which). This TCR was recovered from a woman between 40 and 55 years old who had recovered from COVID-19.

CDR3 sequence reads: CASSLSLSSGTAPYEQYF. The DNA for the CDR3 is TGTGCCAGCAGTTTATCCCTTTCTTCCGGGACAGCTCCCTACGAGCAGTACTTC. The chain couples TRBV27 to TRBJ2-7; 7 nucleotides match TRBD1. Trimming cost V 0 bases and J 2 bases; bases outside gene matches: 13. CDR1 and CDR2 (germline): MNHEY, SMNVEV (reference sequence). The CDR3 extends over 18 amino acids.